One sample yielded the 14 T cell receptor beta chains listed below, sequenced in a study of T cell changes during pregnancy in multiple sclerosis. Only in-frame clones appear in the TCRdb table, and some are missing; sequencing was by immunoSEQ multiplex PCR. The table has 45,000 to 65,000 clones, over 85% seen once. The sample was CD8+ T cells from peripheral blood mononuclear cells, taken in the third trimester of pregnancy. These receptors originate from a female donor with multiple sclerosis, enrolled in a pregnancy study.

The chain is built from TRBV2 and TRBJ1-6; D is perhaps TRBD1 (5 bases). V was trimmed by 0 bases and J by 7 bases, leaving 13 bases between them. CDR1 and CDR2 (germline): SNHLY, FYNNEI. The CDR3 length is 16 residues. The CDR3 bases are TGTGCCAGCAGTGAAGCGAAGCGGGCAGGGAATTCACCCCTCCACTTT. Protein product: CASSEAKRAGNSPLHF. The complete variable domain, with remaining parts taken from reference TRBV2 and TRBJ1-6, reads EPEVTQTPSHQVTQMGQEVILRCVPISNHLYFYWYRQILGQKVEFLVSFYNNEISEKSEIFDDQFSVERPDGSNFTLKIRSTKLEDSAMYFCASSEAKRAGNSPLHFGNGTRLTVT.

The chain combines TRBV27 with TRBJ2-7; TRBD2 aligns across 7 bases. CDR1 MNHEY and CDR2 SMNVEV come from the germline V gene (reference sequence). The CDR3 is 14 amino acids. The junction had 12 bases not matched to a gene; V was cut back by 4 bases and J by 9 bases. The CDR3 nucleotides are TGTGCCAGCAGTTCCCGGGGGAGGGTAGGGGCGCAGTACTTC. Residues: CASSSRGRVGAQYF.

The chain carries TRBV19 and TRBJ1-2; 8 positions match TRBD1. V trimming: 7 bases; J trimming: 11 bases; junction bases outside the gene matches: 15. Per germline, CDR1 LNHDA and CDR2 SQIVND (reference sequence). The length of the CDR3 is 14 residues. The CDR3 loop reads CASMSPGGLLMYTF. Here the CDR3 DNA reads TGTGCCAGTATGAGTCCAGGGGGCCTTCTGATGTACACCTTC.

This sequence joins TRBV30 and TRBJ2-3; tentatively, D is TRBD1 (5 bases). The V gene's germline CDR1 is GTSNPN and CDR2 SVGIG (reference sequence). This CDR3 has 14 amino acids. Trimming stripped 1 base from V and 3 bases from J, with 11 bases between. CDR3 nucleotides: TGTGCCTGGAGTGAGGCAGGGTGGACAGATACGCAGTATTTT. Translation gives CAWSEAGWTDTQYF.

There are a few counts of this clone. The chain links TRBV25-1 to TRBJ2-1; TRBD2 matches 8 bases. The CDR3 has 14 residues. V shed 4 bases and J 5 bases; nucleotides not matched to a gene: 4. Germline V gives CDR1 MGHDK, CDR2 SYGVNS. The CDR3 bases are TGTGCCAGCAGTGTGGCTAGCGGGCACAATGAGCAGTTCTTC. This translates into CASSVASGHNEQFF. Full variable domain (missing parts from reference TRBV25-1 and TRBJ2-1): EADIYQTPRYLVIGTGKKITLECSQTMGHDKMYWYQQDPGMELHLIHYSYGVNSTEKGDLSSESTVSRIRTEHFPLTLESARPSHTSQYLCASSVASGHNEQFFGPGTRLTVL.

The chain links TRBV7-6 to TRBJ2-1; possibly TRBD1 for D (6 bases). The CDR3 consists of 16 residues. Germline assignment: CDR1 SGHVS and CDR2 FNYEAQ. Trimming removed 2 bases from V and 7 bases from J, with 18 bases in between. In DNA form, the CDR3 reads TGTGCCAGCAGCTTAATAGGGGGAAGTGGAAAGAATGAGCAGTTCTTC. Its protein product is CASSLIGGSGKNEQFF.

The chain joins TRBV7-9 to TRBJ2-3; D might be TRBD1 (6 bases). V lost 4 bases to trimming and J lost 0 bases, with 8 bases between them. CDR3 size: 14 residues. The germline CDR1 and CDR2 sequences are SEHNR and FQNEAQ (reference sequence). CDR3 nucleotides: TGTGCCAGCAGCTACAGGGCTAGCACAGATACGCAGTATTTT. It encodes CASSYRASTDTQYF.

CDR3 residues: CASSFTTTGLGTEAFF. The CDR3 DNA follows: TGTGCCAGCAGTTTCACAACAACAGGATTGGGCACTGAAGCTTTCTTT. The rearrangement joins TRBV6-5 to TRBJ1-1; D perhaps matches TRBD1 (5 bases). Trimming removed 4 bases at V and 4 bases at J, with 19 bases between. From germline, CDR1 is MNHEY and CDR2 SVGAGI. The CDR3 spans 16 residues.

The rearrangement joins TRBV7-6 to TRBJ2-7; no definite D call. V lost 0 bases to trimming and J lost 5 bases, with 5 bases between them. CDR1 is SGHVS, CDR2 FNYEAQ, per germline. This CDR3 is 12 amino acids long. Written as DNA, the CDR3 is TGTGCCAGCAGCTTAGCCAGTAACGAGCAGTACTTC. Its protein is CASSLASNEQYF.

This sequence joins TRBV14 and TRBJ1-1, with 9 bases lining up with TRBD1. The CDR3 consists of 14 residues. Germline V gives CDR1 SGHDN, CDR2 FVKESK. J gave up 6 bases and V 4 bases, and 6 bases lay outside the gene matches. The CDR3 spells CASSRRDREAEAFF. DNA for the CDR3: TGTGCCAGCAGCCGGCGGGACAGGGAGGCTGAAGCTTTCTTT.

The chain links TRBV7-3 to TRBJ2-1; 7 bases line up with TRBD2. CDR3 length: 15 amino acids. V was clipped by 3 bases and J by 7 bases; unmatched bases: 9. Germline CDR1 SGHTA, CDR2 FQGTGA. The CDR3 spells CASSFVGGPENEQFF. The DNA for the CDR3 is TGTGCCAGCAGCTTCGTGGGAGGGCCTGAGAATGAGCAGTTCTTC.

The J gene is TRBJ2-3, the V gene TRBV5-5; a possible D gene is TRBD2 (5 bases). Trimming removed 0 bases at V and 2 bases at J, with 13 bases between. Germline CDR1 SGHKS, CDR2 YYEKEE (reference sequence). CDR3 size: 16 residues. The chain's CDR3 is CASSLATGLLTDTQYF. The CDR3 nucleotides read TGTGCCAGCAGCTTGGCTACCGGACTCCTCACAGATACGCAGTATTTT. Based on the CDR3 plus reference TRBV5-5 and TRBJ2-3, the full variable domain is DAGVTQSPTHLIKTRGQQVTLRCSPISGHKSVSWYQQVLGQGPQFIFQYYEKEERGRGNFPDRFSARQFPNYSSELNVNALLLGDSALYLCASSLATGLLTDTQYFGPGTRLTVL.

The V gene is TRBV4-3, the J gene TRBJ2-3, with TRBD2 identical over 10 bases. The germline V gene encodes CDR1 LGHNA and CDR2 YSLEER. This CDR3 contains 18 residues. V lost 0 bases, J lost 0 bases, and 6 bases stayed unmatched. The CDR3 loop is CASSQDREREGSTDTQYF. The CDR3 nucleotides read TGCGCCAGCAGCCAAGACCGCGAGCGGGAGGGAAGCACAGATACGCAGTATTTT.

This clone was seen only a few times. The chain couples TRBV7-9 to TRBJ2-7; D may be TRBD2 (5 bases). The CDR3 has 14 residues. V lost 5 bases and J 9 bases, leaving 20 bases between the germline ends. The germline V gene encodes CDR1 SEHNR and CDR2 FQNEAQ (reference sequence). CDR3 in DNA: TGTGCCAGCAGCCCGGAGGTGGGTTTCTATGGGCAGTACTTC. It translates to CASSPEVGFYGQYF.